The rows below give T cell receptor beta chains drawn from one sample of a study of T cell repertoires in cytomegalovirus infection. TCRdb used MiXCR to reprocess the reads, holding one entry per CDR3 protein. Of roughly 800,000 distinct CDR3 sequences in the sample, 25% to 35% were seen once. Their target antigens are unknown. Source: cultured CD8+ T cells from PBMCs, taken from culture after CMV antigen stimulation. All receptors derive from a human donor in good health (CMV status not recorded). Some clones in this sample may be carry-over from other donors' samples. Both conserved end residues are part of each CDR3. The D gene is left open where the match is weak. Some rows mark clone size as missing; the rest say once, few, many or name a class of expanded clone.

>TRBJ2-1|TRBD2|-|TRBV11-3
CASSTRAGVAGGPGEQFF
TGTGCCAGCAGCACCAGAGCGGGGGTGGCGGGGGGGCCGGGTGAGCAGTTCTTC
>TRBJ1-4|-|-|TRBV20-1
CSARPRQVSTNEKLFF
TGCAGTGCTAGACCCAGGCAGGTGTCAACTAATGAAAAACTGTTTTTT
>TRBJ2-2|TRBD1|few|TRBV27
CASSETGTASTGELFF
TGTGCCAGCAGTGAGACCGGGACAGCCTCCACCGGGGAGCTGTTTTTT
>TRBJ2-2|TRBD2|-|TRBV12-3/TRBV12-4
CASSFGTSGGAFGELFF
TGTGCCAGCAGTTTCGGGACTAGCGGGGGGGCGTTCGGGGAGCTGTTTTTT
>TRBJ2-5|TRBD1|many|TRBV12-3/TRBV12-4
CASRQGNPQETQYF
TGTGCCAGCAGACAGGGGAATCCCCAAGAGACCCAGTACTTC
>TRBJ2-3|-|many|TRBV7-2
CASSLSSSDTQYF
TGTGCCAGCAGCTTAAGCAGCTCAGATACGCAGTATTTT
>TRBJ2-2|-|few|TRBV29-1
CSARGTANTGELFF
TGCAGCGCCCGAGGGACGGCGAACACCGGGGAGCTGTTTTTT
>TRBJ1-2|-|many|TRBV27
CASSPGGGYYGYTF
TGTGCCAGCAGTCCCGGGGGGGGATACTATGGCTACACCTTC
>TRBJ2-7|-|few|TRBV20-1
CSARDHQRGTGYEQYF
TGCAGTGCTAGGGACCACCAACGGGGGACCGGCTACGAGCAGTACTTC
>TRBJ2-2|-|many|TRBV23-1
CASSQSRTTNTGELFF
TGCGCCAGCAGTCAATCTAGGACAACGAACACCGGGGAGCTGTTTTTT
>TRBJ1-5|-|few|TRBV19
CASKPRGDMGRNQPQHF
TGTGCCAGTAAACCGCGGGGCGACATGGGCCGCAATCAGCCCCAGCATTTT
>TRBJ2-2|-|-|TRBV7-6
CASVYTANTGELFF
TGTGCCAGCGTTTATACAGCGAACACCGGGGAGCTGTTTTTT
>TRBJ1-4|-|-|TRBV5-6
CASSKGNEKLFF
TGTGCCAGCAGCAAGGGGAATGAAAAACTGTTTTTT
>TRBJ1-1|TRBD1|-|TRBV5-5
CASSLSAGGLNTEAFF
TGTGCCAGCAGTCTATCGGCAGGGGGCCTGAACACTGAAGCTTTCTTT
>TRBJ2-7|TRBD1|few|TRBV7-9
CASSSPPGTGDPYEQYF
TGTGCCAGCAGCTCCCCTCCCGGGACAGGGGATCCCTACGAGCAGTACTTC
>TRBJ2-3|-|few|TRBV6-5
CASSLLRGSTDTQYF
TGTGCCAGCAGTCTCCTACGTGGGAGCACAGATACGCAGTATTTT
>TRBJ2-2|-|-|TRBV5-4
CASSTGQNTGELFF
TGTGCCAGCAGCACGGGACAGAACACCGGGGAGCTGTTTTTT
>TRBJ1-2|TRBD1|few|TRBV6-6
CASSFASVGDRTEELNYGYTF
TGTGCCAGCAGTTTCGCGAGCGTGGGGGACAGAACAGAGGAACTCAACTATGGCTACACCTTC
>TRBJ2-2|-|-|TRBV6-8
CASSSSWGYTGELFF
TGTGCCAGCAGCTCCTCTTGGGGGTACACCGGGGAGCTGTTTTTT
>TRBJ1-2|-|-|TRBV7-5
CISVSEAHHWSGYTF
-
>TRBJ1-5|-|-|TRBV4-1
CASSQDPDNQPQHF
TGCGCCAGCAGCCAAGATCCAGATAATCAGCCCCAGCATTTT
>TRBJ1-5|-|few|TRBV28
CASSSGGTRSGNQPQHF
TGTGCCAGCAGTTCTGGCGGAACCCGGAGTGGCAATCAGCCCCAGCATTTT
>TRBJ2-1|TRBD1|-|TRBV10-3
CAISRDRVNEQFF
TGTGCCATCAGCCGGGACAGGGTTAATGAGCAGTTCTTC
>TRBJ2-7|TRBD1|-|TRBV6-5
CASSRTGTGSDEQYF
TGTGCCAGCAGTAGGACCGGGACAGGGTCCGACGAGCAGTACTTC
>TRBJ2-5|-|few|TRBV20-1
CSAKRFLETQYF
TGCAGTGCTAAGCGGTTCTTGGAGACCCAGTACTTC
>TRBJ2-1|TRBD2|-|TRBV27
CASRLAGRLYNEQFF
TGTGCCAGCAGATTAGCGGGCCGTCTTTACAATGAGCAGTTCTTC
>TRBJ2-1|-|-|TRBV27
CANRNDGEQFF
TGTGCCAACAGGAACGATGGTGAGCAGTTCTTC
>TRBJ2-5|-|few|TRBV4-3
CASSQDRAEETQYF
TGCGCCAGCAGCCAAGATCGGGCAGAAGAGACCCAGTACTTC
>TRBJ1-3|-|-|TRBV6-5
CASSLSLQDRSSGNTIYF
TGTGCCAGCAGCCTGTCTCTACAGGACAGAAGCTCTGGAAACACCATATATTTT
>TRBJ2-7|TRBD2|few|TRBV7-2
CASSPDTPTSGGPYEQYF
TGTGCCAGCAGCCCAGACACACCGACTAGCGGGGGACCCTACGAGCAGTACTTC
>TRBJ1-2|TRBD1|-|TRBV27
CASSLSGGLGYTF
TGTGCCAGCAGTTTATCAGGGGGCCTAGGCTACACCTTC
>TRBJ2-4|-|-|TRBV5-6
CASSFKGRDIQYF
TGTGCCAGCAGCTTCAAAGGTCGGGACATTCAGTACTTC
>TRBJ2-1|-|few|TRBV10-3
CAISSQGYEQFF
TGTGCCATCAGCAGTCAGGGGTATGAGCAGTTCTTC
>TRBJ2-5|-|-|TRBV4-1
CASSQYSGEETQYF
TGCGCCAGCAGCCAATACTCCGGGGAAGAGACCCAGTACTTC
>TRBJ2-1|TRBD1|few|TRBV6-1
CASLTGYNEQFF
TGTGCCAGCCTGACAGGGTATAATGAGCAGTTCTTC
>TRBJ2-3|-|-|TRBV7-8
CASSLPARAGDKFTPDTQYF
TGTGCCAGCAGCTTACCTGCCCGTGCCGGGGACAAATTTACACCAGATACGCAGTATTTT
>TRBJ2-2|TRBD1|-|TRBV27
CASSLYSPDRGSGELFF
TGTGCCAGCAGTTTATATTCTCCGGACAGGGGGTCCGGGGAGCTGTTTTTT
>TRBJ1-5|-|-|TRBV5-6
CASSSDGIQPQHF
TGTGCCAGCAGCTCCGACGGGATCCAGCCCCAGCATTTT
>TRBJ2-3|-|-|TRBV27
CASGRGVF
TGTGCCAGCGGCCGCGGGGTTTTT
>TRBJ1-5|-|-|TRBV11-2
CASSLYFQPQHF
TGTGCCAGCAGCTTATATTTTCAGCCCCAGCATTTT
>TRBJ1-1|-|few|TRBV19
CASSIGTGSEAFF
TGTGCCAGTAGTATAGGCACAGGGTCTGAAGCTTTCTTT
>TRBJ2-1|-|-|TRBV9
CASSSQMGGREQFF
TGTGCCAGCAGCTCACAGATGGGGGGTCGAGAGCAGTTCTTC
>TRBJ2-3|-|-|TRBV6-1
CASSDWNAQYF
TGTGCCAGCAGCGATTGGAATGCGCAGTATTTT
>TRBJ2-1|-|once|TRBV29-1
CSVEEYNEQFF
TGCAGCGTTGAAGAATACAATGAGCAGTTCTTC
>TRBJ1-2|TRBD1|few|TRBV9
CASSGDRVEGYTF
TGTGCCAGCAGCGGCGACAGGGTGGAGGGCTACACCTTC
>TRBJ2-2|TRBD2|-|TRBV7-9
CASSLRKTSGAHTGELFF
TGTGCCAGCAGCTTAAGGAAAACTAGCGGGGCTCACACCGGGGAGCTGTTTTTT
>TRBJ2-1|TRBD2|-|TRBV19
CASSIQGLAGYNEQFF
TGTGCCAGTAGTATACAGGGACTAGCGGGATACAATGAGCAGTTCTTC
>TRBJ2-4|-|many|TRBV7-9
CASSSDSWGTQYF
TGTGCCAGCAGCTCCGACTCGTGGGGAACTCAGTACTTC
>TRBJ1-1|-|many|TRBV7-6
CASSPSGGVNTEAFF
TGTGCCAGCAGCCCCAGTGGGGGAGTGAACACTGAAGCTTTCTTT
>TRBJ2-7|TRBD1|many|TRBV10-3
CAISDPGQGSPYEQYF
TGTGCCATCAGTGACCCGGGACAGGGTAGCCCCTACGAGCAGTACTTC
>TRBJ2-1|TRBD2|-|TRBV6-5
CASRLSGGYGNEQFF
TGTGCCAGCAGACTGAGCGGGGGGTATGGTAATGAGCAGTTCTTC
>TRBJ2-1|-|few|TRBV14
CASSQTTGRPTYNEQFF
TGTGCCAGCAGTCAAACCACGGGCAGGCCAACCTACAATGAGCAGTTCTTC
>TRBJ2-5|TRBD2|many|TRBV7-2
CASSFTGLAVQETQYF
TGTGCCAGCAGCTTCACGGGACTAGCGGTACAAGAGACCCAGTACTTC
>TRBJ1-4|TRBD1|many|TRBV7-8
CASSLDRGDEKLFF
TGTGCCAGCAGCTTAGACAGGGGGGATGAAAAACTGTTTTTT
>TRBJ2-3|-|few|TRBV24-1
CATSETTGASTDTQYF
TGTGCCACCAGTGAGACCACAGGAGCTAGCACAGATACGCAGTATTTT
>TRBJ1-2|-|many|TRBV7-2
CASSPAGGAYGYTF
TGTGCCAGCAGCCCCGCCGGGGGCGCCTATGGCTACACCTTC
>TRBJ1-1|TRBD1|-|TRBV7-2
CASSFVQGAGTEAFF
TGTGCCAGCAGCTTCGTCCAGGGGGCAGGAACTGAAGCTTTCTTT
>TRBJ1-2|-|-|TRBV29-1
CSVESLVGGYGYTF
TGCAGCGTTGAAAGTTTGGTCGGGGGCTATGGCTACACCTTC
>TRBJ2-1|-|many|TRBV5-1
CASSLGDSSYNEQFF
TGTGCCAGCAGCTTAGGCGATAGCTCCTACAATGAGCAGTTCTTC